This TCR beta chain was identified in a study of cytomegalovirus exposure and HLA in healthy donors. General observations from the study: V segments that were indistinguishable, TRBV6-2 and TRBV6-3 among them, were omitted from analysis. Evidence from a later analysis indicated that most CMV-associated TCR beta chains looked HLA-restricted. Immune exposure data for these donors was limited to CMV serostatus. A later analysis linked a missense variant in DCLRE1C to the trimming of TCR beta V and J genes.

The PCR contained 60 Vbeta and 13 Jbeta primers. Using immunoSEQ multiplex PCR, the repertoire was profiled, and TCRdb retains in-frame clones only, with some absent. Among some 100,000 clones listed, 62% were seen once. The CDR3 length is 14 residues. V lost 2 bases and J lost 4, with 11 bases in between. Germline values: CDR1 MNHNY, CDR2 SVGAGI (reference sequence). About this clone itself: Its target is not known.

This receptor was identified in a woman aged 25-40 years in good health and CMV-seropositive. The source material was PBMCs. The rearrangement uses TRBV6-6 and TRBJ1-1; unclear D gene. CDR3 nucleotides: TGTGCCAGCAGTTACGGGGAGTCGGGCACTGAAGCTTTCTTT. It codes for CASSYGESGTEAFF.